These T cell receptor beta chains were read from a single sample in a study of CD8 T cells in Susac syndrome. A single record per CDR3 protein comes from TCRdb applying MiXCR to the immunoSEQ multiplex PCR reads. The sample contains more than 100,000 distinct CDR3 sequences, approximately 79% of which appear only once. Sequenced: CD8+ T cells from PBMCs. These receptors came from a human donor with multiple sclerosis. Each CDR3 is given with its conserved first and last residue. D genes are given only for firm matches. Not all rows give a size; the values are once, few, many and, for expanded clones, a class.

TRBJ1-2 | 13 | TRBV7-9 | TRBD1 | . | CASSQDRGYGYTF | TGTGCCAGCAGCCAGGACAGGGGGTATGGCTACACCTTC
TRBJ2-1 | 13 | TRBV29-1 | . | . | CSADRGAAVEQFF | TGCAGCGCCGACCGGGGCGCAGCGGTTGAGCAGTTCTTC
TRBJ2-5 | 15 | TRBV12-3/TRBV12-4 | TRBD2 | . | CASAVFLAGEETQYF | TGTGCCAGCGCCGTTTTTCTAGCGGGAGAAGAGACCCAGTACTTC
TRBJ1-1 | 9 | TRBV2 | . | . | CASSANYVF | TGTGCCAGCAGTGCGAATTATGTCTTT
TRBJ2-1 | 15 | TRBV3-1 | TRBD2 | . | CASSPTSGGAYEQFF | TGTGCCAGCAGCCCGACTAGCGGGGGGGCCTATGAGCAGTTCTTC
TRBJ1-1 | 11 | TRBV12-3/TRBV12-4 | . | . | CASSQGTEAFF | TGTGCCAGTAGTCAGGGCACTGAAGCTTTCTTT
TRBJ2-7 | 13 | TRBV4-1 | . | few | CASSGQGGYEQYF | TGCGCCAGCAGCGGGCAGGGCGGCTACGAGCAGTACTTC
TRBJ2-1 | 16 | TRBV7-9 | TRBD2 | . | CASRPMGGGALDEQFF | TGTGCCAGCAGACCTATGGGCGGGGGGGCCTTAGATGAGCAGTTCTTC
TRBJ1-4 | 14 | TRBV11-2 | . | . | CASSLVAANEKLFF | TGTGCCAGCAGCCTGGTTGCAGCTAATGAAAAACTGTTTTTT
TRBJ2-7 | 15 | TRBV6-1 | TRBD1 | . | CASIQTGTGGYEQYF | TGTGCCAGCATCCAGACCGGGACAGGGGGCTACGAGCAGTACTTC
TRBJ1-5 | 17 | TRBV7-6 | . | few | CASSLALGLGGNQPQHF | TGTGCCAGCAGCTTAGCGTTGGGGCTTGGGGGCAATCAGCCCCAGCATTTT
TRBJ2-7 | 14 | TRBV6-1 | . | . | CASRGGDSTYEQYF | TGTGCCAGCAGGGGGGGGGACAGTACCTACGAGCAGTACTTC
TRBJ2-1 | 16 | TRBV4-2 | . | few | CASSQVLDSSYNEQFF | TGTGCCAGCAGCCAAGTGCTGGACAGCTCCTACAATGAGCAGTTCTTC
TRBJ1-2 | 10 | TRBV13 | . | . | CASSPSGYTF | TGTGCCAGCAGCCCCTCCGGCTACACCTTC
TRBJ1-1 | 16 | TRBV6-5 | . | few | CASSYGPVVENTEAFF | TGTGCCAGCAGTTACGGTCCGGTGGTGGAGAACACTGAAGCTTTCTTT
TRBJ1-4 | 15 | TRBV30 | . | once | CAWSVLGAKNEKLFF | TGTGCCTGGAGTGTGTTGGGCGCCAAGAATGAAAAACTGTTTTTT
TRBJ1-2 | 14 | TRBV12-3/TRBV12-4 | . | . | CASTPGGTLYGYTF | TGTGCCAGCACCCCAGGCGGGACCCTCTATGGCTACACCTTC
TRBJ1-1 | 14 | TRBV6-1 | . | . | CACSDGPSPAEAFF | TGTGCCTGCAGTGATGGGCCGAGCCCCGCTGAAGCTTTCTTT
TRBJ1-1 | 15 | TRBV4-2 | . | . | CASSQDRWGNPEAFF | TGTGCCAGCAGCCAAGACCGGTGGGGGAACCCTGAAGCTTTCTTT
TRBJ2-3 | 14 | TRBV20-1 | . | once | CSARVLDYTDTQYF | TGCAGTGCTAGAGTCCTCGACTACACAGATACGCAGTATTTT
TRBJ2-7 | 14 | TRBV11-3 | TRBD1 | many | CASSRTGNHNEQYF | TGTGCCAGCAGCCGGACAGGGAATCACAACGAGCAGTACTTC
TRBJ2-5 | 15 | TRBV11-2 | TRBD1 | . | CASSPWEDREETQYF | TGTGCCAGCAGCCCTTGGGAGGACAGGGAAGAGACCCAGTACTTC
TRBJ1-2 | 14 | TRBV4-3 | . | . | CASSPTTGVYGYTF | TGCGCCAGCAGCCCGACGACAGGCGTCTATGGCTACACCTTC
TRBJ1-5 | 16 | TRBV7-9 | . | . | CASSLANPGLGQPQHF | TGTGCCAGCAGCTTAGCCAACCCGGGACTGGGTCAGCCCCAGCATTTT
TRBJ2-7 | 15 | TRBV2 | . | few | CASSGVGYLTYEQYF | TGTGCCAGCTCTGGTGTTGGTTACCTCACCTACGAGCAGTACTTC
TRBJ2-1 | 14 | TRBV18 | . | once | CASSPSREYNEQFF | TGTGCCAGCTCACCAAGCAGAGAGTACAATGAGCAGTTCTTC
TRBJ1-2 | 14 | TRBV9 | . | . | CASSGGTSIWLYTF | TGTGCCAGCAGCGGCGGGACATCGATATGGCTCTACACCTTC
TRBJ2-1 | 16 | TRBV12-3/TRBV12-4 | . | . | CASSLEERYPYNEQFF | TGTGCCAGCAGTTTAGAGGAGCGGTACCCCTACAATGAGCAGTTCTTC
TRBJ2-1 | 12 | TRBV12-5 | TRBD1 | . | CASGLGGQQQFF | TGTGCTAGTGGTTTGGGGGGACAGCAGCAGTTCTTC
TRBJ2-1 | 13 | TRBV5-4 | TRBD1 | . | CASSEGQQDEQFF | TGTGCCAGCAGCGAGGGACAGCAGGATGAGCAGTTCTTC
TRBJ1-1 | 12 | TRBV7-9 | . | . | CASSQTNTEAFF | TGTGCCAGCAGTCAAACGAACACTGAAGCTTTCTTT
TRBJ2-7 | 14 | TRBV4-1 | . | . | CASSLETYSYEQYF | TGCGCCAGCAGCCTTGAAACATATTCCTACGAGCAGTACTTC
TRBJ2-3 | 13 | TRBV6-1 | TRBD1 | few | CASRDRLADTQYF | TGTGCCAGCAGGGACAGGTTGGCAGATACGCAGTATTTT
TRBJ1-1 | 13 | TRBV5-1 | . | . | CASRSRQHTEAFF | TGCGCCAGCAGATCTAGACAACACACTGAAGCTTTCTTT
TRBJ1-1 | 14 | TRBV2 | . | . | CASSEGFWNTEAFF | TGTGCCAGCAGTGAAGGTTTTTGGAACACTGAAGCTTTCTTT
TRBJ2-1 | 20 | TRBV11-1 | TRBD1 | . | CASSSYRYQGAPIYYNEQFF | TGTGCCAGCAGCTCATACCGGTACCAGGGGGCCCCAATATACTACAATGAGCAGTTCTTC
TRBJ1-4 | 15 | TRBV11-1 | . | . | CASSPSDSYNEKLFF | TGTGCCAGCAGCCCCTCGGACAGCTATAATGAAAAACTGTTTTTT
TRBJ2-1 | 16 | TRBV7-9 | TRBD2 | . | CASSGHSGGAYNEQFF | TGTGCCAGCAGCGGACATAGCGGGGGCGCCTACAATGAGCAGTTCTTC
TRBJ2-2 | 13 | TRBV6-2/TRBV6-3 | . | . | CASDGVGTGELFF | TGTGCCAGCGACGGAGTGGGCACCGGGGAGCTGTTTTTT
TRBJ2-2 | 16 | TRBV6-1 | . | . | CATRPGTGGSTGELFF | TGTGCCACCCGACCTGGGACCGGGGGTAGCACCGGGGAGCTGTTTTTT
TRBJ1-1 | 15 | TRBV4-2 | . | few | CASSQGRGQLLEAFF | TGTGCCAGCAGCCAAGGCCGCGGGCAGTTGCTAGAAGCTTTCTTT